This paragraph covers one T cell receptor beta chain sequence. TCRdb keeps only in-frame clones here, not all; method: immunoSEQ multiplex PCR. The top ten clones hold roughly 20% of a sample with 350,000 or so clones, around 90% of them seen once. The CDR3 totals 13 residues. Germline V lookup: CDR1 MNHEY, CDR2 SVGAGI. J lost 2 bases, V lost 6 bases, and 4 bases had no gene match. This specimen comes from a study of blood T cell repertoires in COVID-19. The V call is TRBV6-5, the J call TRBJ2-7; 7 bases align to TRBD1. The receptor was isolated from a woman aged 30 to 39 who had recovered from COVID-19. The material sequenced was PBMCs or T cells enriched from blood (not recorded which). As DNA, the CDR3 is TGTGCCAGCAGCTTTGGACAGGCCTACGAGCAGTACTTC. It is translated as CASSFGQAYEQYF.